The 26 T cell receptor beta chains listed next were all sequenced from one sample in a study of T cell responses to AZD1222 COVID-19 vaccine. TCRdb's table, derived via immunoSEQ multiplex PCR, lists solely in-frame clones and lacks some. In the table there are some 130,000 clones, 84% of which are singletons. Sequences were derived from peripheral blood, sampled on day 0 of AZD1222 vaccination. These receptors originate from an adult in good health.

The J gene is TRBJ1-5, the V gene TRBV19, with D maybe TRBD1 (6 bases). This CDR3 is built from 14 residues. Germline V gives CDR1 LNHDA, CDR2 SQIVND (reference sequence). Trimming stripped 5 bases from V and 4 bases from J, with 12 bases between. The CDR3, as DNA: TGTGCCAGTAGTGGCGGGACACTAAATCAGCCCCAGCATTTT. Protein: CASSGGTLNQPQHF.

The J gene is TRBJ1-1, the V gene TRBV20-1; D is perhaps TRBD1 (6 bases). This CDR3 has 13 amino acids. Trimming cost V 3 bases and J 4 bases, with 12 bases left between them. Germline loops: CDR1 DFQATT, CDR2 SNEGSKA (reference sequence). CDR3 sequence reads: CSASSGAGTEAFF. The CDR3 nucleotides are TGCAGTGCTAGTTCAGGGGCAGGCACTGAAGCTTTCTTT.

The V call is TRBV7-8, the J call TRBJ1-1; no definite D call. The CDR3 length is 14 residues. CDR1 is SGHVS and CDR2 is FQNEAQ in the germline V gene. V was shortened by 1 base and J by 1 base, with 7 bases between the two germline ends. The CDR3 protein is CASSLVGGNTEAFF. The CDR3 nucleotides read TGTGCCAGCAGCTTAGTCGGAGGGAACACTGAAGCTTTCTTT.

The chain couples TRBV7-3 to TRBJ2-4; D is uncertain. Per germline, CDR1 SGHTA and CDR2 FQGTGA. The CDR3 totals 14 residues. Trimming shortened V by 5 bases and J by 5 bases, and 13 bases separated the two germline ends. The CDR3 here is CASSTQGGENIQYF. DNA for the CDR3: TGTGCCAGCAGCACCCAAGGTGGAGAAAACATTCAGTACTTC. The variable domain in full, with the rest retrieved from reference TRBV7-3 and TRBJ2-4, is GAGVSQTPSNKVTEKGKYVELRCDPISGHTALYWYRQSLGQGPEFLIYFQGTGAADDSGLPNDRFFAVRPEGSVSTLKIQRTERGDSAVYLCASSTQGGENIQYFGAGTRLSVL.

The CDR3 nucleotides are TGCGCCAGCAGCTTGAACCAAGAGACCCAGTACTTC. This sequence encodes CASSLNQETQYF. The chain has TRBV5-1 and TRBJ2-5; no firm D call. The V and J ends lost 1 base and 0 bases respectively, with 1 base between them. Germline loops: CDR1 SGHRS, CDR2 YFSETQ. The CDR3 runs to 12 residues.

The CDR3 reads CASSFRVLGSYNEQFF. The CDR3 nucleotides read TGTGCCAGCAGTTTTAGAGTCCTAGGCTCCTACAATGAGCAGTTCTTC. This chain links TRBV27 with TRBJ2-1; unclear D gene. This CDR3 contains 16 residues. Germline CDR1 is MNHEY and CDR2 is SMNVEV (reference sequence). Between the trimmed V and J ends, which lost 3 bases and 0 bases, there was a span of 12 bases.

The chain's CDR3 is CASSMDSAEKLFF. DNA for the CDR3: TGTGCCAGCAGTATGGATTCGGCAGAAAAACTGTTTTTT. The V and J genes are TRBV27 and TRBJ1-4; unclear D gene. The CDR3 is 13 amino acids. The V gene's germline CDR1 is MNHEY and CDR2 SMNVEV (reference sequence). The V gene lost 5 bases and the J gene lost 8 bases, with 12 bases spanning the gap.

The genes are TRBV29-1 and TRBJ2-6, with 11 bases matching TRBD1. The trim removed 4 bases at V and 3 bases at J, leaving 2 bases unmatched. This CDR3 has 15 amino acids. Germline loops: CDR1 SQVTM, CDR2 ANQGSEA. The CDR3 spells CSVGDRGFGANVLTF. The CDR3 region has the DNA TGCAGCGTTGGGGACAGGGGGTTTGGGGCCAACGTCCTGACTTTC.

This chain links TRBV30 with TRBJ2-5, with 7 bases identical to TRBD2. Germline assignment: CDR1 GTSNPN and CDR2 SVGIG (reference sequence). The CDR3 spans 14 residues. The V gene end was trimmed by 0 bases and the J gene end by 3 bases; junction bases not matched to a gene: 4. The CDR3 nucleotides are TGTGCCTGGAGTGTCGGGACTATAAAAGAGACCCAGTACTTC. This translates into CAWSVGTIKETQYF.

The chain has TRBV5-6 and TRBJ2-7; D gene unclear. CDR1 SGHDT and CDR2 YYEEEE come from the germline V gene. V was pared by 5 bases and J by 5 bases, with 17 bases between. The CDR3 length is 14 residues. CDR3 DNA sequence: TGTGCCAGCAGTCGGAGACTCAACCGGGACGAGCAGTACTTC. The encoded protein is CASSRRLNRDEQYF.

The rearrangement uses TRBV18 and TRBJ1-5, with D maybe TRBD1 (6 bases). CDR1 and CDR2 from the germline V gene are KGHSH and LQKENI. V was trimmed by 2 bases and J by 3 bases, leaving 11 bases between them. The CDR3 is made up of 15 amino acids. The DNA of the CDR3 is TGTGCCAGCTCACCAGGGCGACAGGACAATCAGCCCCAGCATTTT. Translation gives CASSPGRQDNQPQHF.

The chain employs TRBV12-3 or TRBV12-4 and TRBJ1-1; D perhaps matches TRBD1 (6 bases). With 5 bases removed from V and 4 bases from J, the gap between germline ends came to 8 bases. The CDR3 loop spans 12 amino acids. The CDR3: CASSQGSTEAFF. Here the CDR3 DNA reads TGTGCCAGCAGTCAGGGGAGCACTGAAGCTTTCTTT.

The chain couples TRBV19 to TRBJ1-2; 7 bases match TRBD1. V was clipped by 6 bases and J by 1 base; unmatched bases: 11. The CDR3 is 16 amino acids. Germline V CDR1 and CDR2: LNHDA, SQIVND (reference sequence). The CDR3 sequence is CASSPGGDRINYGYTF. The CDR3 nucleotides are TGTGCCAGTAGCCCTGGGGGGGACAGAATTAACTATGGCTACACCTTC.

The chain has TRBV10-3 and TRBJ2-7; 7 bases fit TRBD1. J lost 5 bases, V lost 2 bases, and 6 bases had no gene match. Germline CDR1 ENHRY, CDR2 SYGVKD. The CDR3 is 14 residues long. CDR3 loop: CAISEPQGIHEQYF. In nucleotides, the CDR3 is TGTGCCATCAGTGAGCCACAGGGGATCCACGAGCAGTACTTC.

This clone was counted a few times. The chain combines TRBV11-2 with TRBJ2-1; 12 bases are a match to TRBD2. This CDR3 region has 17 residues. With 5 bases clipped from V and 8 bases from J, the junction kept 13 bases outside the gene matches. Looked up from germline, CDR1 is SGHAT and CDR2 is FQNNGV. In DNA form, the CDR3 reads TGTGCCAGCAGCCCTATCGGCAGGACTAGCGGGGTTTATGAGCAGTTCTTC. Residues: CASSPIGRTSGVYEQFF.

The chain employs TRBV5-8 and TRBJ1-5; no firm D call. The CDR3 spans 15 residues. In germline, CDR1 is SGHTS, CDR2 YDEGEE. The V gene lost 4 bases and the J gene lost 0 bases, with 11 bases spanning the gap. This chain's CDR3 is CASSLRHVSNQPQHF. The DNA for the CDR3 is TGTGCCAGCAGCCTAAGACACGTTAGCAATCAGCCCCAGCATTTT.

The chain is built from TRBV29-1 and TRBJ1-1; maybe TRBD1 (5 bases). Germline V lookup: CDR1 SQVTM, CDR2 ANQGSEA. The CDR3 is made up of 13 amino acids. The ends were cut back, 6 bases at V and 3 bases at J, with 14 bases in the middle. CDR3 region: CSVYWGWDTEAFF. The DNA for the CDR3 is TGCAGCGTCTACTGGGGGTGGGACACTGAAGCTTTCTTT.

The rearrangement joins TRBV28 to TRBJ2-3; maybe TRBD1 (6 bases). Germline-derived CDR1 and CDR2 are MDHEN and SYDVKM. V was clipped by 4 bases and J by 1 base, with 15 bases between them. The CDR3 runs 16 residues. The CDR3 loop reads CASSSTGLDGTDTQYF. The CDR3 nucleotides are TGTGCCAGCAGTTCGACAGGACTCGACGGCACAGATACGCAGTATTTT.

The V and J genes are TRBV25-1 and TRBJ1-2; possible D gene TRBD1, 5 bases. V lost 2 bases and J 4 bases, leaving 17 bases between the germline ends. The germline CDR1 and CDR2 sequences are MGHDK and SYGVNS. This CDR3 region has 16 residues. The CDR3 reads CASSEDGGVGVYGYTF. The CDR3 DNA follows: TGTGCCAGCAGTGAAGATGGAGGGGTAGGGGTCTATGGCTACACCTTC.

This sequence joins TRBV20-1 and TRBJ2-5; D gene ambiguous. Germline CDR1 and CDR2: DFQATT and SNEGSKA (reference sequence). V lost 8 bases, J lost 4 bases, and 11 bases lay in between. The CDR3 is 11 amino acids. CDR3 in DNA: TGCAGTAAGTTAGGTGGAGAGACCCAGTACTTC. Its protein is CSKLGGETQYF.

The sample holds a few counts of this clone. J is TRBJ1-1 and V is TRBV25-1, with 7 positions matching TRBD1. V shed 2 bases and J 5 bases; nucleotides not matched to a gene: 14. This CDR3 comprises 17 residues. Germline V gene sequence: CDR1 MGHDK, CDR2 SYGVNS. The CDR3 spells CASSERQGWGPNTEAFF. CDR3 DNA sequence: TGTGCCAGCAGTGAACGACAGGGTTGGGGCCCCAATACTGAAGCTTTCTTT.

The chain links TRBV28 to TRBJ2-1; 12 nucleotides align to TRBD2. CDR1 is MDHEN and CDR2 is SYDVKM in the germline V gene. The CDR3 extends over 18 amino acids. V was clipped by 7 bases and J by 0 bases; unmatched bases: 10. This CDR3 is CASTIASGGDYSYNEQFF. CDR3 in DNA: TGTGCCAGCACCATCGCTAGCGGGGGGGACTACTCCTACAATGAGCAGTTCTTC.

J is TRBJ1-4 and V is TRBV10-3; perhaps TRBD1 as D (5 bases). This CDR3 contains 20 residues. Between the trimmed V and J ends, which lost 3 bases and 2 bases, there was a span of 25 bases. Germline V gene data show CDR1 as ENHRY and CDR2 as SYGVKD. The CDR3: CAISDLRVGTNIGTNEKLFF. The CDR3 coding sequence is TGTGCCATCAGTGACTTGAGGGTGGGGACTAATATAGGGACTAATGAAAAACTGTTTTTT.

The CDR3 DNA reads TGTGCCAGCAGTGAACGGGAACCCCCAGGGGAGGGAATTAACTATGGCTACACCTTC. Its protein is CASSEREPPGEGINYGYTF. The chain is built from TRBV2 and TRBJ1-2, with D possibly being TRBD1 (6 bases). The CDR3 is 19 residues long. The germline V gene encodes CDR1 SNHLY and CDR2 FYNNEI. Trimming took 2 bases from V and 1 from J, leaving 23 bases between them.

As concerns this clone: The sample has other DNA sequences that encode this CDR3 too. The J gene is TRBJ2-7, the V gene TRBV7-9, with no clear D. This CDR3 has 12 residues. CDR1 is SEHNR and CDR2 is FQNEAQ in the germline V gene (reference sequence). V was trimmed by 4 bases and J by 3 bases, leaving 7 bases between them. DNA of the CDR3: TGTGCCAGCAGCTCGGCGGACTACGAGCAGTACTTC. Its protein is CASSSADYEQYF.

The chain links TRBV7-9 to TRBJ2-7; 10 bases are shared with TRBD2. Germline CDR1 is SEHNR and CDR2 is FQNEAQ (reference sequence). Trimming at V came to 3 bases and at J to 2 bases, leaving 7 bases not matched to a gene. CDR3 length: 16 amino acids. This chain's CDR3 is CASSFRLAGSPYEQYF. For the CDR3, the DNA is TGTGCCAGCAGCTTCCGACTAGCGGGTTCTCCCTACGAGCAGTACTTC.